This record covers a single T cell receptor beta chain. This clonotype has ten or more counts. The specificity of this receptor is unknown. No much larger clone exists at a distance of one base, and base qualities are not known. The sequencer was an Illumina HiSeq 2500. TCR beta libraries were prepared by quantitative 5'-RACE with molecular barcodes. The original pipeline was this. A new computational method, built on a probabilistic model of VDJ rearrangement, was used to identify disease-linked TCR variants. TCRdb reworked the public reads: Q25 trimming with fastp, MiXCR clone assembly, productive beta chains retained. A single entry per CDR3 protein holds the most common genes and DNA from its merged rows. TCRdb, not the authors, supplied the V and J calls. In this sample the table shows 450,000 to 550,000 distinct CDR3 sequences, roughly 5% of which occur a single time. The ten largest clones add up to roughly 3.5% of the sample.

The data derive from a study of CD8 T cells in ankylosing spondylitis (dated by TCRdb to 2015 to 2018). Study-wide context: T cell receptor beta repertoires were profiled in healthy donors and ankylosing spondylitis patients so that disease-linked TCR variants could be found. In total, the full study cohort was made up of 95 to 110 healthy donors and some 26 ankylosing spondylitis patients. Peripheral blood was sampled, and synovial fluid was also collected from ankylosing spondylitis patients. Broad study findings and their caveats: The disease-linked clones were reported as significantly enriched in matched synovial fluid samples from ankylosing spondylitis patients. In peripheral blood, the disease-linked clones were found at relatively low frequencies and had a CD8+ phenotype. Some motif variants had previously been reported in the synovial fluid and blood of reactive arthritis patients, which suggests shared mechanisms of disease initiation. Blood from ankylosing spondylitis patients appeared to be characterized by a TCR beta motif composed of about eight highly homologous amino acid variants.

Germline trimming: 4 bases from V, 5 bases from J; junction bases outside gene matches: 19. CDR1 and CDR2, per the germline V gene, are MNHEY and SVGEGT. The cysteine opens and the phenylalanine closes a CDR3 of 21 amino acids. CDR3 DNA only is kept here, 63 bases in frame from base 1. The sample comprised blood, either unsorted or a sorted T cell fraction (not recorded which). This sequence originates from a male donor with ankylosing spondylitis. The rearrangement combines TRBV6-2 or TRBV6-3 with TRBJ2-5, and 16 junction bases match TRBD2. The DNA reads as follows: TGTGCCAGCAGTTCCCGGCCGGGACTAGCGGGGGGGCCTGTCGGCGCTGAGACCCAGTACTTC. This yields the protein CASSSRPGLAGGPVGAETQYF.